This TCR beta chain derives from a study of technical replicates of blood from a handful of donors (dated by TCRdb to about 2017). The library was prepared using the immunoSEQ multiplex PCR assay. This immuneACCESS table, as held by TCRdb, lists in-frame sequences with V and J called but not all clones. Of the missing ones, under half trace to an unresolved V gene in checked studies; the others have no known cause. The sample table holds around 80,000 clones, of which around nine tenths were seen once. The ten largest clonotypes hold around 0.42% of the sample. A word on this clone: No cognate antigen has been identified for it. No base quality information exists; no much larger clone differs at one position.

Sequenced input: T cells isolated from PBMCs. The TCR originated in a human donor in good health.

This receptor carries the CDR3 CASSVGQGTGNTIYF. The base sequence is TGTGCCAGCAGCGTAGGACAGGGGACTGGAAACACCATATATTTT. The rearrangement joined TRBV9 to TRBJ1-3; TRBD1 fits 8 bases in the junction. Trimming removed 0 bases from V and 2 bases from J; the gene matches leave 1 base unexplained. According to the germline V gene, CDR1 reads SGDLS and CDR2 reads YYNGEE. Counted from cysteine to phenylalanine, this CDR3 has 15 amino acids. Just CDR3 DNA is preserved here, 45 bases in frame from base 1.